This record looks at one TCR beta chain sequence and its context. The sample belongs to a study of blood T cell repertoires in COVID-19. Sequenced by immunoSEQ multiplex PCR; TCRdb stores in-frame clones only, minus some. Here the sample spans over 200,000 clones, 92% being singletons. The TCR was taken from a man in his fifties or sixties with COVID-19, enrolled during active disease. The specimen was peripheral blood.

CDR3 nucleotides: TGTGCCAGCAGCTTGTCCGGCGGGGGGGATGGGGATGAGCAGTTCTTC. Protein: CASSLSGGGDGDEQFF. The chain carries TRBV7-8 and TRBJ2-1; 9 bases line up with TRBD2. The CDR3 runs to 16 residues. Trimming cost V 3 bases and J 8 bases; bases outside gene matches: 11. Germline CDR1 SGHVS, CDR2 FQNEAQ.